This TCR beta chain was recorded in a study of blood T cells in healthy people across ages. A second PCR of about 6 to 11 cycles used a sample-barcoded 5' primer and a J-beta primer mix. Each cDNA molecule, via a template-switch adaptor with 12 random nucleotides, was tagged. TCRdb reprocessed the 5' RACE reads via MiXCR and lists one record per CDR3 protein. The table records 750,000 or so distinct CDR3 sequences, 20% to 25% of them present only once. CDR1 is DFQATT, CDR2 SNEGSKA, per germline (reference sequence). The J segment lost 0 bases and the V segment lost 6 bases, leaving 9 bases of the junction unmatched. The CDR3 is 17 residues long. The same specimen was also included in a second study, on T cells of mothers and their children.

The chain uses TRBV20-1 and TRBJ2-3, with 13 bases matching TRBD2. Sequencing was done on a sample of blood. The sequence derives from a boy younger than 18 in good health. CDR3 in amino acids: CSATTSGGPLSTDTQYF. The CDR3 DNA follows: TGCAGTGCCACGACTAGCGGGGGGCCCCTTAGCACAGATACGCAGTATTTT.